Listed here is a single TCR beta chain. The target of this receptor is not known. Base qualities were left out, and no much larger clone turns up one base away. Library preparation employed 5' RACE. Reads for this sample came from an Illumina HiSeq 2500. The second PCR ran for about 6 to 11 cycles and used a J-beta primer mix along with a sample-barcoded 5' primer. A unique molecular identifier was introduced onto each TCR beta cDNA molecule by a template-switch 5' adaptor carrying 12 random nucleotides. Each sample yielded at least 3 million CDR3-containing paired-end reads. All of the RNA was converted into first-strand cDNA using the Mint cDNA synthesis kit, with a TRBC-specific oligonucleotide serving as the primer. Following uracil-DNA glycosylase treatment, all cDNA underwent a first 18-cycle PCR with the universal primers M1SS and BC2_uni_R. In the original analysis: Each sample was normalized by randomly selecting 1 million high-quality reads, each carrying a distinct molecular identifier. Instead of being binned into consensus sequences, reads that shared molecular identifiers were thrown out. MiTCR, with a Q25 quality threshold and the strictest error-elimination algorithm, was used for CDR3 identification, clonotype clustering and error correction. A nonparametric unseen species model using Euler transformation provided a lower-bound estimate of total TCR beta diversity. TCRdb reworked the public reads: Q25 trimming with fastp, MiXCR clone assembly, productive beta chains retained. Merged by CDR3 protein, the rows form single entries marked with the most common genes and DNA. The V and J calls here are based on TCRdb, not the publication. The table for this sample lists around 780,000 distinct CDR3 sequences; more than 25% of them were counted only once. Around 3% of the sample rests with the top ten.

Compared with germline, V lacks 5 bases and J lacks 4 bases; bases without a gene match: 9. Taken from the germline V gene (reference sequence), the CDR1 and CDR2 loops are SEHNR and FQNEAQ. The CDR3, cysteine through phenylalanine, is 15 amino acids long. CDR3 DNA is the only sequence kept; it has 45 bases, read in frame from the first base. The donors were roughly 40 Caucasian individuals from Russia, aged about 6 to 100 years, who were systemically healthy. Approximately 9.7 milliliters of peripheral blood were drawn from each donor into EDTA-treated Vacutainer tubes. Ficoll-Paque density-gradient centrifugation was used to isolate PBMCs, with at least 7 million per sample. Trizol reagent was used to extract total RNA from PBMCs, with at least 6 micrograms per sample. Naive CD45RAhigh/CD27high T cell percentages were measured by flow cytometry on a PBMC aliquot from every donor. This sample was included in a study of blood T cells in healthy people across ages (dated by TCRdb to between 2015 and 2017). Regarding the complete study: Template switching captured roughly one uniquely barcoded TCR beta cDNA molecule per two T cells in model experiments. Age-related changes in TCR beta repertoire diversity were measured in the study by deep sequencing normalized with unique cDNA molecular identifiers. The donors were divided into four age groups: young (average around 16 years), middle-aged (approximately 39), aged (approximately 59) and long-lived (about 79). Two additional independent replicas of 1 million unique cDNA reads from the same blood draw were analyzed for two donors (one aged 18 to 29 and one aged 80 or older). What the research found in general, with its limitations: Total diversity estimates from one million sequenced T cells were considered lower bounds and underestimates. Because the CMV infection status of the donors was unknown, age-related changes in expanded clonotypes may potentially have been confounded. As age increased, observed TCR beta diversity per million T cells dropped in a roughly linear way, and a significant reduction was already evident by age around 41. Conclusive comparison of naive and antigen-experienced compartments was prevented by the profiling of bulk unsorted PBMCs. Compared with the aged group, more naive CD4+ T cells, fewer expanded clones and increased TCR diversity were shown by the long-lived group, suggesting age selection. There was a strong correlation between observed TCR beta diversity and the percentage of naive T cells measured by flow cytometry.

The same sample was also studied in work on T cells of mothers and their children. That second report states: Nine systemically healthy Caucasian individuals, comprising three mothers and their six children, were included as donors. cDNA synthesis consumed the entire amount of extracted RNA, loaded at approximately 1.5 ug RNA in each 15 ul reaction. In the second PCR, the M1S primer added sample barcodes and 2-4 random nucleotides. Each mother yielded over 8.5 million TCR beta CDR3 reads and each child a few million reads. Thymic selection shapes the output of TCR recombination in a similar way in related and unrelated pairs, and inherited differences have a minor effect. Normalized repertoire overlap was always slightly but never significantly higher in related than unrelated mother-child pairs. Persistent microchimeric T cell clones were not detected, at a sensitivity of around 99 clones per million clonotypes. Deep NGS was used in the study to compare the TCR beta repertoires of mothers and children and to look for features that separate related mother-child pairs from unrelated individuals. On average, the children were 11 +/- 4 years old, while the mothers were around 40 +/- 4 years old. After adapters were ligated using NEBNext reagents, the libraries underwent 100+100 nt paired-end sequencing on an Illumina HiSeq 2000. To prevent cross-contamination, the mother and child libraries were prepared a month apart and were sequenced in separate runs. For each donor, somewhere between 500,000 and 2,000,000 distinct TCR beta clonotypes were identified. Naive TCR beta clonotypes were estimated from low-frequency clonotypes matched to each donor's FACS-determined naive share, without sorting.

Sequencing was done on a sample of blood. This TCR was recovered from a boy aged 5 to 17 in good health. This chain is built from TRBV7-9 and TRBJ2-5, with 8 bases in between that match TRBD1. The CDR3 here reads CASSPSGGGVETQYF. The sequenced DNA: TGTGCCAGCAGCCCTTCAGGGGGCGGGGTAGAGACCCAGTACTTC.